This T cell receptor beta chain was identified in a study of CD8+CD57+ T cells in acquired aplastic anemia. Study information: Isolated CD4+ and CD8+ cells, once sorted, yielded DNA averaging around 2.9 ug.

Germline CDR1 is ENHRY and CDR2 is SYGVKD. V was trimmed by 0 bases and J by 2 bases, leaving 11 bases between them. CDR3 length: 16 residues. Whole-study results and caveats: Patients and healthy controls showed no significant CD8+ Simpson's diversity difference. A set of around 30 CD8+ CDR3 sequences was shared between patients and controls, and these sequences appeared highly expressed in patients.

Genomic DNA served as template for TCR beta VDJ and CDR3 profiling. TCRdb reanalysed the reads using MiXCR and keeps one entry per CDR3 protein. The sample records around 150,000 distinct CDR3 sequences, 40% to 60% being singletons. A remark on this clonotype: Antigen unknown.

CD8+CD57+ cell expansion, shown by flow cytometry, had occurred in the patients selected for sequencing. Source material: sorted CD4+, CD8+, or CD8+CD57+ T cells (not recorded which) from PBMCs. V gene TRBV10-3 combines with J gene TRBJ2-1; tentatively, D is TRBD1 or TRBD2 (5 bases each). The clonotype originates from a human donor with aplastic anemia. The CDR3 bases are TGTGCCATCAGTGAGTCTGGGGACCTAACCTACAATGAGCAGTTCTTC. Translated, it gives CAISESGDLTYNEQFF.